The present TCR beta chain was sequenced within a study of PD-L1 blockade in urothelial cancer. As for the study in general: Samples came from 3 weeks, at the second dose, and 6 weeks into treatment.

Each PCR contained spiked-in synthetic TCR analog templates. The repertoire was sequenced with immunoSEQ multiplex PCR; TCRdb's copy has only in-frame clones and lacks some. Of 75,000 to 100,000 clones listed, 70% to 90% are singletons. Time point of the sample: peripheral blood 6 weeks after treatment start. V lost 3 bases to trimming and J lost 3 bases; unmatched junction nucleotides: 6. The CDR3 covers 16 residues. Germline V CDR1 and CDR2: SGDLS, YYNGEE. The source of this sequence is a man between 65 and 79 years old with urothelial cancer. Specimen: PBMCs, collected around atezolizumab (anti-PD-L1) treatment. This chain connects TRBV9 to TRBJ2-3; 11 bases agree with TRBD2. Here the CDR3 DNA reads TGTGCCAGCAGCGCAATAGCGGGAGGGCCTACAGATACGCAGTATTTT. It codes for CASSAIAGGPTDTQYF.